The TCR beta chain under discussion was sequenced for a study of cytomegalovirus exposure and HLA in healthy donors. PCR used 60 Vbeta primers and 13 Jbeta primers. Per the study methods: An analysis performed later counted about 80 million unique TCR beta chains (approximately 12 million of them shared). Profiled with immunoSEQ multiplex PCR; TCRdb holds only in-frame clones, not every one. Clone size and V and J calls were adopted from that table, with D and trimming inferred from the DNA. The profile shows about 150,000 clones, approximately 81% of them singletons. Trimming cost V 3 bases and J 4 bases; bases outside gene matches: 12. This CDR3 contains 17 residues. The germline V gene encodes CDR1 LNHNV and CDR2 YYDKDF (reference sequence).

The sequenced sample was PBMCs. The sequence came from a man between 18 and 29 years old in good health and CMV-seronegative. The V gene is TRBV15, the J gene TRBJ2-5, with 9 bases matching TRBD2. The CDR3: CATSSPGTSRVGETQYF. CDR3 DNA sequence: TGTGCCACCAGCAGTCCCGGGACTAGCCGGGTGGGAGAGACCCAGTACTTC.